This TCR beta chain derives from a study of blood T cell repertoires in COVID-19. The wider study: Samples taken during acute and convalescent COVID-19 were collected in the United States, Italy and Spain.

CDR3 length: 15 residues. J lost 5 bases, V lost 4 bases, and 6 bases had no gene match. CDR1 is LGHDT, CDR2 YNNKEL, per germline (reference sequence). Produced via immunoSEQ multiplex PCR; TCRdb's table is partial and in-frame only. This table has fewer than 300,000 clones, around 86% appearing once. The sequenced material came from peripheral blood. This sequence was found in a human donor in a cohort sampled during active COVID-19. This chain joins TRBV3-1 (or the pseudogene TRBV3-2) and TRBJ2-7; 12 positions agree with TRBD2. This CDR3 reads CASSLLAGGFHEQYF. The CDR3 nucleotides are TGTGCCAGCAGCCTACTAGCGGGAGGTTTCCACGAGCAGTACTTC.